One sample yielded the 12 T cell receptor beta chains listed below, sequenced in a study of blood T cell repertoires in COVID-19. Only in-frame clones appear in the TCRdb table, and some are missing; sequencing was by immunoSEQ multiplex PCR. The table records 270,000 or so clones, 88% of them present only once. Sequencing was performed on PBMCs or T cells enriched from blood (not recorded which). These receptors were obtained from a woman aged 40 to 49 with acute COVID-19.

CDR3 sequence reads: CASSGQTSGRGSYNEQFF. For the CDR3, the DNA is TGTGCCAGCAGCGGACAGACTAGCGGGAGAGGATCCTACAATGAGCAGTTCTTC. The rearrangement links TRBV9 to TRBJ2-1; 12 bases are a match to TRBD2. The CDR3 contains 18 residues. The J segment lost 1 base and the V segment lost 3 bases, leaving 8 bases of the junction unmatched. CDR1 is SGDLS, CDR2 YYNGEE, per germline.

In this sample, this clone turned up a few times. CDR3 DNA: TGTGCCAGCAGAGGGTTATCCAACGCGGGCCGAGGTTTATATGGCTACACCTTC. It yields the protein CASRGLSNAGRGLYGYTF. The V and J genes are TRBV7-9 and TRBJ1-2, with D unresolved. CDR1 and CDR2 (germline): SEHNR, FQNEAQ (reference sequence). Trimming took off 6 bases at V and 5 bases at J, with 28 bases between the two ends. This CDR3 is 18 amino acids long.

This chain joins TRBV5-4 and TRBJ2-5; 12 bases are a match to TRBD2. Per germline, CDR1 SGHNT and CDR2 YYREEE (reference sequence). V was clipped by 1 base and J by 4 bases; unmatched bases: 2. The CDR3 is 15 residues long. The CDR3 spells CASSLMGLAGETQYF. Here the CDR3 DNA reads TGTGCCAGCAGCTTGATGGGACTAGCGGGAGAGACCCAGTACTTC.

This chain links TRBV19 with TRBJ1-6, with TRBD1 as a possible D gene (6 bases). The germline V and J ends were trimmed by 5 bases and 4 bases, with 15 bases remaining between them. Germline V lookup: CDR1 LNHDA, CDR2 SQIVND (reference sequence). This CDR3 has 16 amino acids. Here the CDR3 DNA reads TGTGCCAGTAGTTTAATCCGGGACAAGTATAATTCACCCCTCCACTTT. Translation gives CASSLIRDKYNSPLHF.

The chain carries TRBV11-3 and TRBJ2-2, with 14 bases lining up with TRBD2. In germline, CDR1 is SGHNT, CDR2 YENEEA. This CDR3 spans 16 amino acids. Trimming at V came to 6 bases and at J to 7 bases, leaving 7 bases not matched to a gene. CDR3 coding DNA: TGTGCCAGCAGTCCTGGGACTAGCGGGAGTGGCGGGGAGCTGTTTTTT. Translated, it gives CASSPGTSGSGGELFF.

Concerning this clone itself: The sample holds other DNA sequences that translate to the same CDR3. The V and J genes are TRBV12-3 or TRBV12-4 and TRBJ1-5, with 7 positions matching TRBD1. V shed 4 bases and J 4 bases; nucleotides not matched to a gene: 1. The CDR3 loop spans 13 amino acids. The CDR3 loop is CASSSGGNQPQHF. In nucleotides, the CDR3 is TGTGCCAGCAGTTCAGGGGGAAATCAGCCCCAGCATTTT.

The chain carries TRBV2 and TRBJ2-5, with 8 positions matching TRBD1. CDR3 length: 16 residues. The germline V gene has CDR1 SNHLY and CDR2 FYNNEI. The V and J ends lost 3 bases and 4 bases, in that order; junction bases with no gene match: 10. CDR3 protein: CASSDRIGTGGETQYF. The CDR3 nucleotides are TGTGCCAGCAGTGATCGTATAGGGACAGGCGGAGAGACCCAGTACTTC.

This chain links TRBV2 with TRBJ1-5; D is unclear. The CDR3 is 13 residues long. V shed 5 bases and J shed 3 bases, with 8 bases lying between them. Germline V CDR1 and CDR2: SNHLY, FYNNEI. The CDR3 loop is CASSRGFNQPQHF. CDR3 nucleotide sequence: TGTGCCAGCAGTCGGGGATTCAATCAGCCCCAGCATTTT.

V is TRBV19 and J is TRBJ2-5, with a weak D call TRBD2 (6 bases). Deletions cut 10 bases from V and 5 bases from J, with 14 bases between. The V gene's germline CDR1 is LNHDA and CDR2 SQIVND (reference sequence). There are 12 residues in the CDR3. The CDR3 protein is CATSAGRETQYF. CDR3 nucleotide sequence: TGTGCCACCTCGGCGGGGAGGGAGACCCAGTACTTC.

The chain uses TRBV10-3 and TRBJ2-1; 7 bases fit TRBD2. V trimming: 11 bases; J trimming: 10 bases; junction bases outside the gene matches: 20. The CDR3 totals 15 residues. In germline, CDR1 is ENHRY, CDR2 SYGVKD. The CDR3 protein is CAVHTRVAGAGEQFF. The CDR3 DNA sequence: TGTGCCGTCCACACAAGGGTTGCGGGAGCCGGCGAGCAGTTCTTC.

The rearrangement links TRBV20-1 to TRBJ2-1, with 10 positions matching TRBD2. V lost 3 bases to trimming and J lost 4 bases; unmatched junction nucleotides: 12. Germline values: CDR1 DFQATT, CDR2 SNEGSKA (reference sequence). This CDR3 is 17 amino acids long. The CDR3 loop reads CSASRWASGSLYNEQFF. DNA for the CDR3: TGCAGTGCTAGTCGGTGGGCTAGCGGGAGTCTGTACAATGAGCAGTTCTTC.

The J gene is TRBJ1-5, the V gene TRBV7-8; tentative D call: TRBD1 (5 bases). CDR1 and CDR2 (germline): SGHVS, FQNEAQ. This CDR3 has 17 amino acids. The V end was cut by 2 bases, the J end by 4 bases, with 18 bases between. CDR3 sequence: CASSLITGLKRNQPQHF. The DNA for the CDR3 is TGTGCCAGCAGCTTAATTACAGGCCTGAAAAGAAATCAGCCCCAGCATTTT. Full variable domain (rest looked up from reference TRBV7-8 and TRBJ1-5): GAGVSQSPRYKVAKRGQDVALRCDPISGHVSLFWYQQALGQGPEFLTYFQNEAQLDKSGLPSDRFFAERPEGSVSTLKIQRTQQEDSAVYLCASSLITGLKRNQPQHFGDGTRLSIL.